This T cell receptor (beta chain) was sequenced for a study of blood T cell repertoires in COVID-19. Study summary: From the United States, Italy and Spain came samples of acute and convalescent COVID-19. Nucleic acid was either cDNA or gDNA, and it came from T cells, B-cell-depleted T cells, or PBMCs.

This CDR3 spans 14 amino acids. Trimming took 0 bases from V and 4 from J, leaving 9 bases between them. Under the authors' procedure: Researchers report that nucleated cell counts were estimated from reference gene primer amplification. Sequenced by immunoSEQ multiplex PCR; TCRdb stores in-frame clones only, minus some. That table is the source of V, J and clone size, and D and trimming were worked out from the DNA. The sample shows 130,000 or so clones, 75% to 90% of them seen only once. Input material: peripheral blood. The chain is built from TRBV23-1 and TRBJ2-5, with D possibly matching TRBD2 (6 bases). TRBV23-1 is filed as an ORF, its function uncertain. The source of this sequence is a man between 45 and 60 years old with active or convalescent COVID-19. CDR3 protein: CASSQSGGLETQYF. The CDR3 nucleotides are TGCGCCAGCAGTCAATCGGGGGGTTTAGAGACCCAGTACTTC.